The 2 T cell receptor beta chains below come from one sample, sequenced in a study of blood T cell repertoires in COVID-19. Here immunoSEQ multiplex PCR was the method, and the copy in TCRdb shows in-frame clones only, minus some. Here the sample spans fewer than 60,000 clones, 80% to 90% being singletons. The sample consisted of peripheral blood. Receptor source: a human donor with active COVID-19. The donor label of this sample is uncertain.

The chain uses TRBV29-1 and TRBJ2-1; the match to TRBD2 covers 9 bases. The germline V gene has CDR1 SQVTM and CDR2 ANQGSEA. This CDR3 is built from 14 residues. The CDR3 here is CRGLAGGDWGEQFF. CDR3 in DNA: TGCCGCGGGCTCGCGGGGGGGGACTGGGGTGAGCAGTTCTTC.

Of note for this clone: A read error may produce the germline difference seen at one junction end. V usage is TRBV7-7 and J usage is TRBJ2-3; D might be TRBD2 (5 bases). CDR3 length: 13 residues. The germline gives CDR1 SSHAT, CDR2 FNYEAQ (reference sequence). The chain's CDR3 is CASSLDYTDTQYF. Here the CDR3 DNA reads TGTGCTAGCAGCTTAGACTACACAGATACGCAGTATTTT.